Reported below is one T cell receptor (beta chain). Its antigen is as yet unknown. This entry belongs to a study of shared clonotypes between healthy human individuals. General study points: As a rule, naive subsets had a larger estimated richness than memory subsets.

The V gene's germline CDR1 is SGHTA and CDR2 FQGTGA. The CDR3 extends over 13 amino acids. All donors were healthy HIV-negative adults lacking recent acute infections or vaccinations. The assay was immunoSEQ multiplex PCR, and TCRdb's table has in-frame clones only and misses some. This table has hundreds of thousands of clones, approximately 79% appearing once. This chain joins TRBV7-3 and TRBJ2-5, with TRBD1 identical over 11 bases. The DNA end lines up better with TRBJ2-7; the J call may be wrong. The sequence was collected from a woman in her 30s in good health. What was sequenced was memory CD4+ T cells sorted from blood. Regarding subset: CD45RA-negative fraction. The DNA of the CDR3 is TGTGCCAGTTCGGACAGGGGGCCTAGCGAGCAGTACTTC. Amino acid sequence: CASSDRGPSEQYF.